In its sample, the clone carrying this T cell receptor beta chain was seen a few times. Naive CD8 libraries came from around 20,000 to 1,000,000 sorted cells with 10%, 30% or 50% RNA. Naive CD8 T cell sorting was performed on the CD8+CD4-CCR7+CD45RA+ phenotype. The entry originates in a study of molecular identifiers for immune sequencing clone quantification. Listed TCR primers and previously described methods were used for bulk TCR libraries. Each CDR3 protein gets one entry after TCRdb re-called the PCR reads with MiXCR. Of some 680,000 distinct CDR3 sequences listed, about 25% were seen once; the top ten hold roughly 0.83%. This CDR3 contains 15 residues. CDR1 and CDR2 (germline): LGHNA, YSLEER. Deletions cut 0 bases from V and 2 bases from J, with 11 bases between.

The chain recombines TRBV4-3 with TRBJ2-7; D is possibly TRBD1 (5 bases). The sequence was obtained from a human donor in good health. Some libraries in this study had Jurkat cell RNA spiked in. Sequencing input: naive CD8+ T cells from blood, with Jurkat cell RNA spiked in. Specified subset: FACS-sorted CD8+CD4-CCR7+CD45RA+ naive T cells. The CDR3 loop reads CASSQERGNTYEQYF. For the CDR3, the DNA is TGCGCCAGCAGCCAAGAAAGGGGAAACACCTACGAGCAGTACTTC.